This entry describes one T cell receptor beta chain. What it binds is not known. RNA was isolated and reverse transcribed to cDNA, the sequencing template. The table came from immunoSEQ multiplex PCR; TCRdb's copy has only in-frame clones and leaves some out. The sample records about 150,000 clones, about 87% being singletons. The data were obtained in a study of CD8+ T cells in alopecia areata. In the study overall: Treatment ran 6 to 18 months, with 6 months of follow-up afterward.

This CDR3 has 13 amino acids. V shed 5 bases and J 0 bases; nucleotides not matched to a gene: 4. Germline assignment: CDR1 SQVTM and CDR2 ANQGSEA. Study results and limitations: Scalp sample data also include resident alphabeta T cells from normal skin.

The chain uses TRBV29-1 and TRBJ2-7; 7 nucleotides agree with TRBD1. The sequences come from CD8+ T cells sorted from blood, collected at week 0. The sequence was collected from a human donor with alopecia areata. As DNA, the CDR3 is TGCAGCGTTTCAGGGGGATCCTCCTACGAGCAGTACTTC. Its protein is CSVSGGSSYEQYF.